This TCR beta chain is from a study of response to subunit inactivated influenza vaccine. The table lists this clonotype with a few counts. What it binds is not known. TCRdb reanalysed the RT-PCR reads using MiXCR and keeps one entry per CDR3 protein. The table shows 550,000 to 800,000 distinct CDR3 sequences, with about a sixth occurring only once. The length of the CDR3 is 16 residues. With V trimmed by 1 base and J by 10 bases, 6 bases remained unmatched. Study-wide points: Each seasonal influenza vaccination recruits few new T cells, the authors suggested.

This sequence originates from a man in his fifties who received an inactivated influenza vaccine. The material was PBMCs from blood, obtained less than 13 days after vaccination. The chain employs TRBV12-3 or TRBV12-4 and TRBJ2-1; 14 nucleotides agree with TRBD2. For the CDR3, the DNA is TGTGCCAGCAGTTTAGGGGGACTAGCGGGGGCCGCCGAGCAGTTCTTC. As protein: CASSLGGLAGAAEQFF.